This T cell receptor (beta chain) was sequenced for a study of T cells in Graves' hyperthyroidism and ophthalmopathy. Across the whole study: Sampling of peripheral blood happened at initial diagnosis, prior to any treatment. Study observations and caveats: Ophthalmopathy and stable hyperthyroidism were separated by a 13 V-J model.

Clinical symptoms, serum thyroxine, TRAb, thyroid ultrasound and orbital computed tomography informed diagnoses. The CDR3 regions of TCR beta were amplified from RNA transcripts. HTBI primers drove first-round RT-PCR of the TCR CDR3. MiXCR, run by TCRdb on the multiplex PCR reads, gives a single entry per CDR3 protein. This table holds about 290,000 distinct CDR3 sequences, roughly 20% found once. In the case of this clonotype: The antigen is undetermined.

This CDR3 comprises 17 residues. The junction had 8 bases not matched to a gene; V was cut back by 2 bases and J by 8 bases. The germline V gene encodes CDR1 SGHDN and CDR2 FVKESK. This sequence joins TRBV14 and TRBJ2-1, with TRBD2 identical over 14 bases. This clonotype originated in a man aged 45-60 years with Graves' ophthalmopathy. The material sequenced was blood. CDR3 amino acids: CASSQKTSGRAADEQFF. The CDR3 nucleotides are TGTGCCAGCAGCCAAAAGACTAGCGGGAGGGCCGCGGATGAGCAGTTCTTC.